The 5 T cell receptor beta chains below all came from one sample that was sequenced in a study of T cells in Graves' hyperthyroidism and ophthalmopathy. Researchers took RNA transcripts and amplified the TCR beta CDR3 regions from them. In the first-round RT-PCR of the TCR CDR3, the HTBI primer set was used. MiXCR, applied by TCRdb to the multiplex PCR reads, yields one record per CDR3 protein. The table lists 600,000 to 850,000 distinct CDR3 sequences, around 20% of them singletons. Sequenced material: blood. All receptors derive from a woman in her forties or fifties with Graves' hyperthyroidism that later progressed to Graves' ophthalmopathy.

J is TRBJ1-5 and V is TRBV27, with 7 bases lining up with TRBD1. From germline, CDR1 is MNHEY and CDR2 SMNVEV (reference sequence). Trimming cost V 4 bases and J 3 bases; bases outside gene matches: 6. This CDR3 has 15 amino acids. The CDR3 sequence: CASSSGQAFNQPQHF. CDR3 sequence (DNA): TGTGCCAGCAGTTCAGGACAGGCCTTCAATCAGCCCCAGCATTTT.

In this sample, this clonotype turned up many times. The rearrangement links TRBV20-1 to TRBJ1-1; possibly TRBD1 for D (6 bases). From germline, CDR1 is DFQATT and CDR2 SNEGSKA (reference sequence). V lost 2 bases, J lost 3 bases, and 10 bases lay in between. The CDR3 covers 13 residues. This chain's CDR3 is CSARTGRDTEAFF. The CDR3 bases are TGCAGTGCTAGAACAGGGCGGGACACTGAAGCTTTCTTT.

This clonotype was observed many times. CDR3 region: CSASRPGSDDSPLHF. CDR3 DNA: TGCAGTGCTAGCCGACCGGGGAGCGATGATTCACCCCTCCACTTT. This rearrangement joins TRBV20-1 to TRBJ1-6; D ambiguous. Trimming shortened V by 3 bases and J by 8 bases, and 17 bases separated the two germline ends. Looked up from germline, CDR1 is DFQATT and CDR2 is SNEGSKA (reference sequence). The CDR3 extends over 15 amino acids.

At least ten counts were recorded for this clonotype. The genes are TRBV20-1 and TRBJ1-2; maybe TRBD1 (6 bases). The germline CDR1 and CDR2 sequences are DFQATT and SNEGSKA (reference sequence). The CDR3 has 12 residues. The V gene lost 2 bases and the J gene lost 7 bases, with 11 bases spanning the gap. The CDR3 nucleotides are TGCAGTGCTAGATACAGGGACGGTGGCTACACCTTC. Its protein is CSARYRDGGYTF.

This clonotype was observed many times. The rearrangement joins TRBV9 to TRBJ2-3, with TRBD2 matching 12 bases. The length of the CDR3 is 16 residues. With 4 bases clipped from V and 6 bases from J, the junction kept 9 bases outside the gene matches. Looked up from germline, CDR1 is SGDLS and CDR2 is YYNGEE. DNA of the CDR3: TGTGCCAGCAGCCCCCGGACTAGCGGGGTTGGGGATACGCAGTATTTT. Translation: CASSPRTSGVGDTQYF. The whole variable domain, filled in from reference TRBV9 and TRBJ2-3, reads DSGVTQTPKHLITATGQRVTLRCSPRSGDLSVYWYQQSLDQGLQFLIQYYNGEERAKGNILERFSAQQFPDLHSELNLSSLELGDSALYFCASSPRTSGVGDTQYFGPGTRLTVL.